This T cell receptor beta chain was observed in a study of cytomegalovirus exposure and HLA in healthy donors. Study-level points and caveats: Several top significant clusters appeared, in a later analysis, to be linked to common viral pathogens.

A word on this clone: Its antigen remains unknown.

Use of 60 Vbeta and 13 Jbeta primers characterized the PCR. Generated by immunoSEQ multiplex PCR, the TCRdb table keeps only in-frame clones and is missing some. The listing records 180,000 or so clones. V lost 3 bases and J 3 bases, leaving 12 bases between the germline ends. This CDR3 region has 15 residues. Germline V gene data show CDR1 as LNHDA and CDR2 as SQIVND (reference sequence). This receptor was taken from a boy younger than 18 in good health and CMV-seronegative. The sequenced material came from PBMCs. The chain carries TRBV19 and TRBJ1-5; possible D gene TRBD1, 6 bases. DNA of the CDR3: TGTGCCAGTAGTATTAGTGGGGGGGCCAATCAGCCCCAGCATTTT. Translation: CASSISGGANQPQHF.